The rows below give T cell receptor beta chains drawn from one sample of a study of T cell responses to AZD1222 COVID-19 vaccine. TCRdb's table, derived via immunoSEQ multiplex PCR, lists solely in-frame clones and lacks some. Among approximately 73,000 clones listed, 70% to 85% were seen once. Sequenced here: peripheral blood, sampled on day 0 of AZD1222 vaccination. The receptors here all came from an adult in good health. Each CDR3 is given with its conserved first and last residue. A D gene is named only where the DNA matches it firmly. Expanded clones are given a class, and other clones once, few, many or no size at all.

J,D,V,size,DNA,CDR3
TRBJ2-5,-,TRBV18,many,TGTGCCAGCTCACCAGGTCAGTCCTGGGCCCAGTACTTC,CASSPGQSWAQYF
TRBJ1-2,TRBD1,TRBV5-1,-,TGCGCCAGCAGCATAAGACAGGGCTCAGGGGGCTACACCTTC,CASSIRQGSGGYTF
TRBJ2-7,-,TRBV7-6,-,TGTGCCAGCAGCTTAGAACAGTCCACCTACGAGCAGTACTTC,CASSLEQSTYEQYF
TRBJ2-2,TRBD1,TRBV19,-,TGTGCCAGTAGTAGGACAGGGGCCAACACCGGGGAGCTGTTTTTT,CASSRTGANTGELFF
TRBJ1-5,-,TRBV19,-,TGTGCCAGTAGTATAGGGGTCAGCCATCAACCCCAGCATTTT,CASSIGVSHQPQHF
TRBJ1-5,-,TRBV27,few,TGTGCCAGCAGTTTATCCGGGAATCAGCCCCAGCATTTT,CASSLSGNQPQHF
TRBJ2-5,-,TRBV7-3,-,TGTGCCAGCAGCCAGACTTCGGGGGTCCAAGAGACCCAGTACTTC,CASSQTSGVQETQYF
TRBJ2-1,-,TRBV15,-,TGTGCCACCAGCAGAGACCATAGGGATGAGCAGTTCTTC,CATSRDHRDEQFF
TRBJ2-2,TRBD2,TRBV6-2/TRBV6-3,-,TGTGCCAGCAGTTACCCTAGCGGGGGGCCGGGCGCCGGGGAGCTGTTTTTT,CASSYPSGGPGAGELFF
TRBJ2-7,-,TRBV11-2,once,TGTGCCAGCAGCTACCTTGAGAGCTACGAGCAGTACTTC,CASSYLESYEQYF
TRBJ1-5,TRBD1,TRBV10-1,-,TGCGCCAGCAGTGGCGGGACAGTGCCGCATTTTTCCAATCAGCCCCAGCATTTT,CASSGGTVPHFSNQPQHF